This T cell receptor beta chain was recovered during a study of T-cell reconstitution after alpha-beta-depleted transplantation in children. Study-wide points: Alpha-beta T cells about two months after transplant reportedly derived from several hundred expanded graft clones. High day-60 TCRbeta diversity in some patients came from surviving recipient T cells and thymic progenitors.

Library preparation (for TCRbeta) was performed with unique molecular identifiers. TCRdb re-analysed the PCR reads in MiXCR, keeping a single row per CDR3 protein. This sample yields some 310,000 distinct CDR3 sequences, of which approximately 20% are seen a single time; 11% belongs to the top ten. This clonotype came up a few times. Its specificity is unknown. The origin of this receptor is a male patient between 10 and 17 years old who had a stem cell transplant for acute lymphoblastic leukemia, so the T cells may come from the graft donor. The specimen was PBMCs, mostly from graft donor cells, collected 180 days after TCRalphabeta/CD19-depleted stem cell transplant.

The CDR3 sequence: CASREAPYNEQFF. CDR3 DNA sequence: TGCGCCAGCAGGGAGGCCCCATACAATGAGCAGTTCTTC. J is TRBJ2-1 and V is TRBV10-2; D possibly corresponds to TRBD2 (5 bases). CDR1 is WSHSY and CDR2 is SAAADI in the germline V gene. V was trimmed by 6 bases and J by 4 bases, leaving 10 bases between them. The CDR3 has 13 residues.